This TCR beta chain was identified during a study of CXCR3-negative and CXCR3-positive naive CD8 T cells. Triplicates of roughly 300,000 cells were sorted from each CD8+ T cell subset. Naive CD8+ T lymphocytes were specified as CD45RO-CCR7+CD27+CD95-. 5' RACE that incorporated UMI labels was used to prepare the TRB cDNA libraries. TCRdb re-called the 5' RACE reads; every CDR3 protein appears as one record, without DNA. The listing contains approximately 6,800 distinct CDR3 sequences. This clonotype ranks as medium-sized in terms of frequency. The antigen is not known. Study conclusions and caveats: When CXCR3-positive naive cells were set against CXCR3-negative naive cells, the former had more hydrophobic TRB CDR3s.

The CDR3 has 15 residues. CDR1 and CDR2 (germline): LNHDA, SQIVND (reference sequence). The receptor was derived from a human donor in good health. Some clones in this sample may be carry-over from other donors' samples. The chain joins TRBV19 to TRBJ2-5; TCRdb's D gene call, TRBD2, goes unchecked for lack of DNA. The specimen was naive CXCR3- CD8+ T cells from blood. Specified subset: CD45RO-CCR7+CD27+CD95- naive CD8+ T cells lacking CXCR3 (TNR3-). CDR3 sequence: CASSIGGLADETQYF.